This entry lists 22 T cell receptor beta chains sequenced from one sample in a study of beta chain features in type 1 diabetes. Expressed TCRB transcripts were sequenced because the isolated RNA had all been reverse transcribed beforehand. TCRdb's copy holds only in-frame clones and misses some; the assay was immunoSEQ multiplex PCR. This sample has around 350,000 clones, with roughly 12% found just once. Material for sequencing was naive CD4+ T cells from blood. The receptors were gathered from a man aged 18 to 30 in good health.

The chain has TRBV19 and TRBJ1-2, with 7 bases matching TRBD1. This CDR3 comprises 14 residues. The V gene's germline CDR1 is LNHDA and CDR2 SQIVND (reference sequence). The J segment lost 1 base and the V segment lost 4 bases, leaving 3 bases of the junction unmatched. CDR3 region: CASSTRQGNYGYTF. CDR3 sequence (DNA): TGTGCCAGTAGTACACGACAGGGTAACTATGGCTACACCTTC.

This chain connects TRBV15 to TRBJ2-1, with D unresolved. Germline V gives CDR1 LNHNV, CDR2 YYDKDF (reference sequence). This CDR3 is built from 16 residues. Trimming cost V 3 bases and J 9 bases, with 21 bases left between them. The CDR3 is CATSSEAIMVLGEQFF. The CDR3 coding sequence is TGTGCCACCAGCAGCGAAGCGATCATGGTATTGGGTGAGCAGTTCTTC.

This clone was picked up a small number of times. CDR3 sequence: CASSFMTGWEEKLFF. The CDR3 DNA reads TGTGCCAGCAGCTTCATGACAGGGTGGGAGGAAAAACTGTTTTTT. This rearrangement joins TRBV7-2 to TRBJ1-4, with TRBD1 identical over 7 bases. This CDR3 is built from 15 residues. The germline V gene encodes CDR1 SGHTA and CDR2 FQGNSA. Losses at the gene ends were 3 bases for V and 8 bases for J; bases not matched to a gene: 9.

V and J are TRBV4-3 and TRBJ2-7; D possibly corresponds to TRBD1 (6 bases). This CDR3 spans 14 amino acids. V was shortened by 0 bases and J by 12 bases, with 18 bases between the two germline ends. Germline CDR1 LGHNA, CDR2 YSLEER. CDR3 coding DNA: TGCGCCAGCAGCCAAGATAGGCATGGGGACAACGCGTACTTC. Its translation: CASSQDRHGDNAYF.

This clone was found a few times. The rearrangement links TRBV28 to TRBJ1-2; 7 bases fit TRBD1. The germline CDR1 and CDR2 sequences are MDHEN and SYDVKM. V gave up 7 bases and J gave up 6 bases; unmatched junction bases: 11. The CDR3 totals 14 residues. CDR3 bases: TGTGCCAGCACCTCGCCGGACAGGTTTAATGGCTACACCTTC. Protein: CASTSPDRFNGYTF.

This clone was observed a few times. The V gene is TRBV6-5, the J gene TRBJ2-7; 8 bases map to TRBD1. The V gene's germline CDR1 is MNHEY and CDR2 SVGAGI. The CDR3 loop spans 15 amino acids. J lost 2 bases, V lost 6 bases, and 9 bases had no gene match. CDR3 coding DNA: TGTGCCAGCAGCTACGGACAGGGTGGAACCTACGAGCAGTACTTC. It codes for CASSYGQGGTYEQYF.

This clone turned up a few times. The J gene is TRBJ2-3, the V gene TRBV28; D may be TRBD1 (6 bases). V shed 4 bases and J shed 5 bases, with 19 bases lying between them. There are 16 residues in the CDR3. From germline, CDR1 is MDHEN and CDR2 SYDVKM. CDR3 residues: CASSSHRASSVDTQYF. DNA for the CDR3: TGTGCCAGCAGTTCCCACAGGGCTTCCTCCGTAGATACGCAGTATTTT.

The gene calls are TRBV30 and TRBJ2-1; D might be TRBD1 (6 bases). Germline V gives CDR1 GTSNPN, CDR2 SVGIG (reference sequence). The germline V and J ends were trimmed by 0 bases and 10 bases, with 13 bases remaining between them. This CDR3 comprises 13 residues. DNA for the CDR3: TGTGCCTGGAGTGTACAAGGGGGTTTAGAGCAGTTCTTC. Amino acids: CAWSVQGGLEQFF.

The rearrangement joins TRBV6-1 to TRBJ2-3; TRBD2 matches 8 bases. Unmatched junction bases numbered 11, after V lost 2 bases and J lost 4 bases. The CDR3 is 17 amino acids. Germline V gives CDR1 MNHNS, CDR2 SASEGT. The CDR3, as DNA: TGTGCCAGCAGTGAACCAGCGGGAGCGGGTGGTGCAGATACGCAGTATTTT. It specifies CASSEPAGAGGADTQYF.

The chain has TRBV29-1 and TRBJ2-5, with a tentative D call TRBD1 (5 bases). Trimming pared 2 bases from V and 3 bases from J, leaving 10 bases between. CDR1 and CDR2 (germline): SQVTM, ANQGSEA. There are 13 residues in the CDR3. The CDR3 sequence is CSVESSGKETQYF. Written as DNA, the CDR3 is TGCAGCGTTGAATCTTCAGGGAAAGAGACCCAGTACTTC.

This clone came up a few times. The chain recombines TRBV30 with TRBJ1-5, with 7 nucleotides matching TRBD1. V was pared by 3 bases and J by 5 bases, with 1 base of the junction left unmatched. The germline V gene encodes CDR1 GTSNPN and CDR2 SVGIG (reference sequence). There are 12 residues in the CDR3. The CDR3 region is CAWRGTDQPQHF. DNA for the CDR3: TGTGCCTGGAGAGGGACAGATCAGCCCCAGCATTTT.

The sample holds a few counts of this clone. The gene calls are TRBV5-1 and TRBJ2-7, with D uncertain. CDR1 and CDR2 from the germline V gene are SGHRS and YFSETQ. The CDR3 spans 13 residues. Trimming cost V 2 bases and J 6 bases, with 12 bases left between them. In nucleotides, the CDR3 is TGCGCCAGCAGCTTCTCAGTGGTCCGCGAGCAGTACTTC. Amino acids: CASSFSVVREQYF.

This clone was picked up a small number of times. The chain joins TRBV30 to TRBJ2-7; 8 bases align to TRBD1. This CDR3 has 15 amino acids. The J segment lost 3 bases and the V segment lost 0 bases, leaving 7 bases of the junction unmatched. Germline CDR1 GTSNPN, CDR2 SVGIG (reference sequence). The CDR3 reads CAWSVMGRGRYEQYF. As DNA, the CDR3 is TGTGCCTGGAGTGTTATGGGCAGGGGGCGCTACGAGCAGTACTTC.

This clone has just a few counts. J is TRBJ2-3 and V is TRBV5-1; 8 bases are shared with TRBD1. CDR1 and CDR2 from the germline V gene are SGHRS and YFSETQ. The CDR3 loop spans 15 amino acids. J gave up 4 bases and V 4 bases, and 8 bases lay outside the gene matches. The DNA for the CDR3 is TGCGCCAGCAGCGCCTACAGGGGGATCGCAGATACGCAGTATTTT. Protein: CASSAYRGIADTQYF.

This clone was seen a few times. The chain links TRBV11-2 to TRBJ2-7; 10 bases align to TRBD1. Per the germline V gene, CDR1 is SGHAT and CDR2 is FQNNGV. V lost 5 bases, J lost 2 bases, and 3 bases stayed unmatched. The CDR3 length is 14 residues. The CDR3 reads CASSRDRGTYEQYF. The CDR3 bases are TGTGCCAGCAGCCGGGACAGGGGCACCTACGAGCAGTACTTC.

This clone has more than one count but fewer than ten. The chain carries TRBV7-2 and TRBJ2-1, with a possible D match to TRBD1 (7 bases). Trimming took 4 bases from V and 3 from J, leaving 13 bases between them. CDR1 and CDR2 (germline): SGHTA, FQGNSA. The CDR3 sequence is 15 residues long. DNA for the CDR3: TGTGCCAGCAGCTCTACAGGGGACTTCTACAATGAGCAGTTCTTC. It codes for CASSSTGDFYNEQFF.

The CDR3 is CASSSRGSRQYF. The CDR3 region has the DNA TGTGCCAGCAGCTCCCGGGGGTCTCGGCAGTACTTC. This sequence joins TRBV7-2 and TRBJ2-7, with a possible D match to TRBD2 (6 bases). Deletions cut 4 bases from V and 9 bases from J, with 13 bases between. This CDR3 has 12 residues. Germline V gene lookup returns CDR1 SGHTA and CDR2 FQGNSA.

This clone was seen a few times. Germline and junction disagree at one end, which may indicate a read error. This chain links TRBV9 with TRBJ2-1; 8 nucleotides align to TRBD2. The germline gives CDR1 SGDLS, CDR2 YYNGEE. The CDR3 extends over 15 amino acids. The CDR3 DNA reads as TGTGCCAGCAGCGCAGCGGGAGTTTCCTACGATGAGCAGTTCTTC. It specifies CASSAAGVSYDEQFF.

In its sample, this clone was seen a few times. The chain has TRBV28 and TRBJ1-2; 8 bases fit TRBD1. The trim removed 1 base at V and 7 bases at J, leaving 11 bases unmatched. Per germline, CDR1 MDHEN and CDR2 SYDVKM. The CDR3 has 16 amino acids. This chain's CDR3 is CASSLSQTTQGGGYTF. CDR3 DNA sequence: TGTGCCAGCAGTTTATCCCAGACCACACAGGGGGGTGGCTACACCTTC.

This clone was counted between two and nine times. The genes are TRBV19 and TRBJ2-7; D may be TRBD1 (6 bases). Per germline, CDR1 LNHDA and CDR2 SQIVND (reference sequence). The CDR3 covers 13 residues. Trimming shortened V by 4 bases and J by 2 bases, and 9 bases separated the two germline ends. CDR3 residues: CASSTRTAYEQYF. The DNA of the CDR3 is TGTGCCAGTAGTACCCGGACAGCCTACGAGCAGTACTTC.

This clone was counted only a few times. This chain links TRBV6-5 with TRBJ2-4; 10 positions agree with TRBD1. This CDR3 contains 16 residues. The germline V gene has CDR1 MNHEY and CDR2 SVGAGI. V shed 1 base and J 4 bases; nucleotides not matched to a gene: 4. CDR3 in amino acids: CASSYLGQGSKNIQYF. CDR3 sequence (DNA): TGTGCCAGCAGTTACTTGGGACAGGGGTCTAAAAACATTCAGTACTTC.

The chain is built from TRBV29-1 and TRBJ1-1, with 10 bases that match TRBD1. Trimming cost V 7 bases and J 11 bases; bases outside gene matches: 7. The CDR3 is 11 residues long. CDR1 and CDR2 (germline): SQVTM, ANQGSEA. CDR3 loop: CSADRGQVAFF. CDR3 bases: TGCAGCGCCGACAGGGGGCAAGTGGCTTTCTTT.